A selection of T cell receptor beta chains follows, all from one sample in a study of CD8 T cells in ankylosing spondylitis. TCRdb redid the calling of the 5' RACE reads with MiXCR, one entry per CDR3 protein. The repertoire includes more than 600,000 distinct CDR3 sequences, 15% to 20% of them detected once, and about a fifth sits in the top ten. The specimen was blood, either unsorted or a sorted T cell fraction (not recorded which). All receptors come from a male donor with ankylosing spondylitis. The CDR3 runs from the conserved cysteine through the conserved F or W. D genes are given only for firm matches. The size field is filled for only some rows; it gives once, few, many or a size class.

v_gene	abundance	j_gene	d_gene	CDR3nt	CDR3aa
TRBV12-3/TRBV12-4	many	TRBJ1-3	NA	TGTGCCAGCAGCAACAAGGGCGGGAGCACCATATATTTT	CASSNKGGSTIYF
TRBV7-9	few	TRBJ2-7	NA	TGTGCCAGCAGCTCGGACATACGATACGAGCAGTACTTC	CASSSDIRYEQYF
TRBV7-2	many	TRBJ1-6	NA	TGTGCCAGCAGCTTACTTCAGGGAGGCCTCCACTTT	CASSLLQGGLHF
TRBV12-3/TRBV12-4	NA	TRBJ2-7	TRBD2	TGTGCCAGCAGTTTACTAGCGGGAGACCTGACCTACGAGCAGTACTTC	CASSLLAGDLTYEQYF
TRBV2	NA	TRBJ2-3	TRBD1	TGTGCCAGCAAATCCGACAGGGTGGATACGCAGTATTTT	CASKSDRVDTQYF
TRBV12-3/TRBV12-4	NA	TRBJ2-7	NA	TGTGCCAGCAGTTTAAAGGACAGACCCTATTTCGAGCAGTACTTC	CASSLKDRPYFEQYF
TRBV5-1	few	TRBJ2-3	NA	TGCGCCAGCAGCTTTCTCGGACATTTGGGAGATACGCAGTATTTT	CASSFLGHLGDTQYF
TRBV4-1	few	TRBJ1-1	TRBD1	TGCGCCAGCAGCCAAGATGGTTGGACAGGGGGGGCTTTCTTT	CASSQDGWTGGAFF
TRBV5-1	NA	TRBJ2-3	NA	TGCGCCAGCAGCCCCTGGGGCTTTGGCACAGATACGCAGTATTTT	CASSPWGFGTDTQYF
TRBV29-1	NA	TRBJ2-3	TRBD2	TGCAGCGTACTACTAGCGGGAGGGCCAACAGATACGCAGTATTTT	CSVLLAGGPTDTQYF
TRBV7-2	once	TRBJ1-2	NA	TGTGCCAGCACCCTAAGGGGGAGGTACTATGGCTACACCTTC	CASTLRGRYYGYTF
TRBV7-2	NA	TRBJ1-2	NA	TGTGCCAGCAGCAGAGCAACGGGGACCCGAAGGGAATATGGCTACACCTTC	CASSRATGTRREYGYTF
TRBV20-1	few	TRBJ1-1	TRBD1	TGCAGTGCGACCCCCGGGACAGTGAGTTTTACTGAAGCTTTCTTT	CSATPGTVSFTEAFF
TRBV20-1	few	TRBJ2-3	TRBD1	TGCAGTGCTAGAGATTGGGGGACAGGGTCTACAGATACGCAGTATTTT	CSARDWGTGSTDTQYF
TRBV7-9	few	TRBJ2-1	TRBD2	TGTGCCAGCAGCTTAATTTCTGGGACTAGCCTCAATGAGCAGTTCTTC	CASSLISGTSLNEQFF
TRBV10-3	few	TRBJ2-5	TRBD2	TGTGCCATCAGTGGGGAGTTGGGGACTAGCGGGAGAGGTGGCCAAGAGACCCAGTACTTC	CAISGELGTSGRGGQETQYF
TRBV12-3/TRBV12-4	NA	TRBJ1-3	NA	TGTGCCAGCAGTTCAGGGTTCGGAAACACCATATATTTT	CASSSGFGNTIYF
TRBV11-2	few	TRBJ2-1	NA	TGTGCCAGCGTGTCGGGGTGGAATGAGCAGTTCTTC	CASVSGWNEQFF
TRBV14	NA	TRBJ1-2	NA	TGTGCCAGCAGCCAAGGCCTGGGGGCTGGTGGCTACACCTTC	CASSQGLGAGGYTF
TRBV19	few	TRBJ1-5	NA	TGTGCCAGTAGTATTCTACCCCTTGATCAGCCCCAGCATTTT	CASSILPLDQPQHF
TRBV2	few	TRBJ1-1	NA	TGTGCCAGCAACCCCTCGCGGGGCCAGGGCAAAGCTTTCTTT	CASNPSRGQGKAFF
TRBV20-1	few	TRBJ2-1	TRBD1	TGCAGTGCCCCAAGTCGGGCAGGGGGCGGGCATGAGCAGTTCTTC	CSAPSRAGGGHEQFF
TRBV7-2	few	TRBJ2-5	NA	TGTGCCAGCAGGCCCACGGCCGAAGAGACCCAGTACTTC	CASRPTAEETQYF
TRBV12-3/TRBV12-4	NA	TRBJ1-4	TRBD1	TGTGCCAGCAGCCAACCGACAGGGCTAAAACTGTTTTTT	CASSQPTGLKLFF
TRBV6-2/TRBV6-3	few	TRBJ2-7	TRBD1	TGTGCCAGCAGCCTCCTCGGGACAGCTACTTACGAGCAGTACTTC	CASSLLGTATYEQYF